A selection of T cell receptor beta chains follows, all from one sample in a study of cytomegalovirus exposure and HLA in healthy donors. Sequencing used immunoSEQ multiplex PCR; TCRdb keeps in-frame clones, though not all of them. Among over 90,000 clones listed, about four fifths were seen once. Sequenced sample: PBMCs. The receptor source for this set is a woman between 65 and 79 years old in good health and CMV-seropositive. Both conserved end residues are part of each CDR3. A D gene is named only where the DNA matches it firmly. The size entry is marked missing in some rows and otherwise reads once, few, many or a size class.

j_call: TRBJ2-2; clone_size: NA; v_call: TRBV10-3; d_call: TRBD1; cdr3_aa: CAITPGQGDAGELFF; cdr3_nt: TGTGCCATCACTCCGGGACAGGGGGACGCCGGGGAGCTGTTTTTT
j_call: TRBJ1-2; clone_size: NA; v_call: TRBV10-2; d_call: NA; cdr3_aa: CASRDTGTNGYTF; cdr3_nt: TGCGCCAGCAGGGATACAGGGACCAATGGCTACACCTTC
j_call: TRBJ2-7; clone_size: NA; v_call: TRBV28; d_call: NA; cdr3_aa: CASSLAGSAYEQYF; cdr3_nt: TGTGCCAGCAGTTTAGCGGGGTCGGCCTACGAGCAGTACTTC
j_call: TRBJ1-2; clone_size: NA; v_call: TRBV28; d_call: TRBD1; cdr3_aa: CASRKQGAKRNYGYTF; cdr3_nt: TGTGCCAGCAGAAAACAGGGGGCTAAGAGGAACTATGGCTACACCTTC
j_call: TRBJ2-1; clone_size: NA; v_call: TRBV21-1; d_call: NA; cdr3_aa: CASSKRTSGRKSSYNEQFF; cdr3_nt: TGTGCCAGCAGCAAAAGGACTAGCGGGAGAAAAAGCTCCTACAATGAGCAGTTCTTC
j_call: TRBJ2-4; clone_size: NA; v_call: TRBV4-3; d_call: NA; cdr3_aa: CASSQELQGLKNIQYF; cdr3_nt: TGCGCCAGCAGCCAAGAACTGCAGGGTCTCAAAAACATTCAGTACTTC
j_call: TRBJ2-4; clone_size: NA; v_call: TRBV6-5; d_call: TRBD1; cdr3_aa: CASSSGTGKNIQYF; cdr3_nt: TGTGCCAGCAGTTCAGGGACAGGAAAAAACATTCAGTACTTC
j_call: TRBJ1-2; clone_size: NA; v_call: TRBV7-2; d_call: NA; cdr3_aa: CASSLAQNYGYTF; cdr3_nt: TGTGCCAGCAGCTTAGCACAGAACTATGGCTACACCTTC
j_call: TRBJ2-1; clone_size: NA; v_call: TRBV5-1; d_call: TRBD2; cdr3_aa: CASSRLAGANNEQFF; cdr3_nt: TGCGCCAGCAGCCGACTAGCGGGAGCCAACAATGAGCAGTTCTTC
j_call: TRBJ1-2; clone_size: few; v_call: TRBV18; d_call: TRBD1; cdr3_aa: CASSSNRGSYGYTF; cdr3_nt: TGTGCCAGCTCATCTAACAGGGGGTCCTATGGCTACACCTTC
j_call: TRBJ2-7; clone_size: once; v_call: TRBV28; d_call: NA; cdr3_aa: CASSLRLTRVAVLREQYF; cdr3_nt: TGTGCCAGCAGTTTAAGGCTGACCAGGGTAGCTGTCCTTAGGGAGCAGTACTTC
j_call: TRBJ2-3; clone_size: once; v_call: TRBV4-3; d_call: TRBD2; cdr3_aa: CASSPIAGNTDTQYF; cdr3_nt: TGCGCCAGCAGCCCCATAGCGGGGAACACAGATACGCAGTATTTT
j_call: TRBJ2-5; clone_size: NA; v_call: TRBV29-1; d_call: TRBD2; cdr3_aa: CSGSGTSGAETQYF; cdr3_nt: TGCAGCGGCTCCGGGACTAGCGGGGCAGAGACCCAGTACTTC
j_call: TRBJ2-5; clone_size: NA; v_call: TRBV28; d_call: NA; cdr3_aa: CASSPDRGRETQYF; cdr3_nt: TGTGCCAGCAGTCCCGACAGAGGCCGAGAGACCCAGTACTTC
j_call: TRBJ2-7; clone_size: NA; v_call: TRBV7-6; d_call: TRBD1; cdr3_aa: CASSQTGAWVEQYF; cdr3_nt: TGTGCCAGCAGCCAGACAGGGGCATGGGTCGAGCAGTACTTC
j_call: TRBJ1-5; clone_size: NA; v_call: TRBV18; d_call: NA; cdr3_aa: CASSPGEGQPQHF; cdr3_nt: TGTGCCAGCTCCCCCGGAGAGGGTCAGCCCCAGCATTTT
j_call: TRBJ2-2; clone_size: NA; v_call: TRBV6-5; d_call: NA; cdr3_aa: CASSRPGGNGELFF; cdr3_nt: TGTGCCAGCAGCCGACCGGGCGGGAACGGGGAGCTGTTTTTT
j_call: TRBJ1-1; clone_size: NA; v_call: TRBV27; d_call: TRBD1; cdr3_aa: CASSTYRGNTEAFF; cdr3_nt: TGTGCCAGCTCTACATACAGGGGGAACACTGAAGCTTTCTTT
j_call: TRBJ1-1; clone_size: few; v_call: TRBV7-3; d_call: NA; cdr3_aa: CASSPDGAEAFF; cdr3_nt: TGTGCCAGCAGCCCCGACGGGGCTGAAGCTTTCTTT
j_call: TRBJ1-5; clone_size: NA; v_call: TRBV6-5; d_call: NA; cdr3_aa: CASSPGHWEPQHF; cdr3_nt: TGTGCCAGCAGCCCGGGTCACTGGGAGCCCCAGCATTTT
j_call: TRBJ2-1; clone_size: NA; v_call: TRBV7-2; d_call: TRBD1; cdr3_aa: CASSLLPGQGTFSYNEQFF; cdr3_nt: TGTGCCAGCAGCTTACTCCCGGGACAGGGGACCTTTTCCTACAATGAGCAGTTCTTC
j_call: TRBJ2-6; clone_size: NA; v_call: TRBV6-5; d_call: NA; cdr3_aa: CASRPREAGANVLTF; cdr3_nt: TGTGCCAGCAGACCTAGGGAGGCCGGGGCCAACGTCCTGACTTTC
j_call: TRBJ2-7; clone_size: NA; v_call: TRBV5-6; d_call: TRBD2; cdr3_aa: CASSLGLAGGSYEQYF; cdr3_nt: TGTGCCAGCAGCCTGGGACTAGCGGGGGGGTCCTACGAGCAGTACTTC
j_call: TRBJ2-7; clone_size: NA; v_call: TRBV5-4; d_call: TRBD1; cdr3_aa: CASSYRGSVGYEQYF; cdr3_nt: TGTGCCAGCAGCTACAGGGGCAGCGTAGGCTACGAGCAGTACTTC
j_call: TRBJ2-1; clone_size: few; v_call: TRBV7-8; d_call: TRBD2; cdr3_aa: CASRGSGGYNEQFF; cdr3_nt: TGTGCCAGCCGGGGTAGCGGGGGCTACAATGAGCAGTTCTTC
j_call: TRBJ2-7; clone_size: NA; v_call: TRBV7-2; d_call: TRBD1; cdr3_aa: CASRGQTGHEQYF; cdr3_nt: TGTGCCAGCAGGGGACAGACAGGCCACGAGCAGTACTTC
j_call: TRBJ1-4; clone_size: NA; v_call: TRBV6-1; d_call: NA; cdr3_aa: CASRRDSSSNEKLFF; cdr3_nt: TGTGCCAGCAGGAGAGACTCTTCATCTAATGAAAAACTGTTTTTT
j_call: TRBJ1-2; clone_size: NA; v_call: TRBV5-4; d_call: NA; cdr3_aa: CASSLVGGSYGYTF; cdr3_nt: TGTGCCAGCAGCTTGGTCGGGGGAAGTTATGGCTACACCTTC
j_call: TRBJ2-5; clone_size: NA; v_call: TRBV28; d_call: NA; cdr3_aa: CASSSQTGRGWEQYF; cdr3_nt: TGTGCCAGCAGTTCCCAGACAGGGCGGGGTTGGGAGCAGTACTTC
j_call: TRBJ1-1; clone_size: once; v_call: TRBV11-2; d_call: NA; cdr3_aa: CASSLGSRGAEAFF; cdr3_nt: TGTGCCAGCAGCTTAGGGTCCCGGGGGGCTGAAGCTTTCTTT
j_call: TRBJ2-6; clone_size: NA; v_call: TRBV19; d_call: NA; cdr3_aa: CASSIRQGRVSGANVLTF; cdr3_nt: TGTGCCAGTAGTATACGACAGGGGAGGGTCTCTGGGGCCAACGTCCTGACTTTC
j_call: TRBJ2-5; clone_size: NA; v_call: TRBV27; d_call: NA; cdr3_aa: CASSFARGISPTQYF; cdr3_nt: TGTGCCAGCAGTTTCGCCAGGGGCATCTCCCCGACCCAGTACTTC
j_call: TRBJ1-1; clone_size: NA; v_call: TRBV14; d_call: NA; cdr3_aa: CASNQEFQGNTEAFF; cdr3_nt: TGTGCCAGCAACCAAGAATTCCAGGGGAACACTGAAGCTTTCTTT
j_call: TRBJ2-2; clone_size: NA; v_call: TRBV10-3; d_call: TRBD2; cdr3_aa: CAISEGLAANTGELFF; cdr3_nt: TGTGCCATCAGTGAGGGACTAGCGGCGAACACCGGGGAGCTGTTTTTT
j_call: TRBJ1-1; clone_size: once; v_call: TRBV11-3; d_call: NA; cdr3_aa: CASSLGGRENTEAFF; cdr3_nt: TGTGCCAGCAGCTTGGGAGGACGGGAAAACACTGAAGCTTTCTTT